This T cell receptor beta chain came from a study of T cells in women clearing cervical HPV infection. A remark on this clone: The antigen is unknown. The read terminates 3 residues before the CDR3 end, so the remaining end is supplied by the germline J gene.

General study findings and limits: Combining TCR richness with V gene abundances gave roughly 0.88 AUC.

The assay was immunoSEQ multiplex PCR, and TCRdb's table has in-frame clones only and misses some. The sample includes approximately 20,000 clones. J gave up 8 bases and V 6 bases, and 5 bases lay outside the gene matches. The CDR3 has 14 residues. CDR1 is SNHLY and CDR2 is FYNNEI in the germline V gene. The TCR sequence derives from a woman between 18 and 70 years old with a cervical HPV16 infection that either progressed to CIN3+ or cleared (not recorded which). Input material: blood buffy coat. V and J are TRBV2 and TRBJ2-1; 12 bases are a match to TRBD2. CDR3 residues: CASRSSGGADEQFF. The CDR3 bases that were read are TGTGCCAGCAGGTCTAGCGGGGGGGCGGATGAG.